This record looks at one TCR beta chain sequence and its context. Its target is not known. The entry originates in a study of T cell responses to AZD1222 COVID-19 vaccine. Produced via immunoSEQ multiplex PCR; TCRdb's table is partial and in-frame only. The sample holds 130,000 to 150,000 clones; around four fifths are singletons and the top ten take 3.5% to 5%. V dropped 3 bases and J dropped 3 bases, with 13 bases sitting between them. CDR3 size: 14 residues. From germline, CDR1 is SGHNT and CDR2 YYREEE (reference sequence). Overall study findings and caveats: Mapped onto spike, vaccine-associated CD4 TCRs spanned it and were dominant at 160-218 and 743-854. Spike-specific TCR depth and breadth grew after two AZD1222 doses. Donors, mostly white British, included more females; clonal diversity was possibly underestimated.

This material consisted of peripheral blood, taken on day 0 of MenACWY control vaccination. The receptor comes from an adult in good health. The chain uses TRBV5-4 and TRBJ2-7; D might be TRBD2 (7 bases). The CDR3 sequence: CASSSRGGNYEQYF. The CDR3 bases are TGTGCCAGCAGCTCGAGGGGGGGAAACTACGAGCAGTACTTC.